These T cell receptor beta chains were read from a single sample in a study of CD8 T cells in Susac syndrome. TCRdb independently ran MiXCR on the immunoSEQ multiplex PCR reads; one entry per CDR3 protein. The sample records more than 130,000 distinct CDR3 sequences, 94% being singletons. Source material: CD8+ T cells from PBMCs. The receptors were sampled from a human donor in good health. Each CDR3 is given with its conserved first and last residue. Fields, in order: D gene, J gene, V gene, CDR3 protein. A D gene is named only where the DNA matches it firmly.

>TRBD2|TRBJ2-3|TRBV27
CASRWTSGSIGDTQYF
>TRBD2|TRBJ2-1|TRBV15
CATRPSGSLHNEQFF
>-|TRBJ2-1|TRBV12-5
CASGLGYLGEQFF
>TRBD2|TRBJ2-1|TRBV3-1
CASESGSYNEQFF
>-|TRBJ1-2|TRBV27
CASLGGPNYGYTF
>TRBD2|TRBJ2-7|TRBV12-3/TRBV12-4
CASSSAGGPGYEQYF
>TRBD2|TRBJ2-7|TRBV4-1
CASSQLAGEYEQYF
>-|TRBJ2-3|TRBV27
CASSLSGGSGDTQYF
>-|TRBJ1-2|TRBV6-1
CASSLLGGAPGGGYTF
>TRBD2|TRBJ2-5|TRBV19
CASSPAGETQYF
>-|TRBJ2-7|TRBV4-2
CASSQDQGHYYEQYF
>-|TRBJ2-7|TRBV27
CASSPRRGAYEQYF
>-|TRBJ2-2|TRBV5-4
CASSSEVADGELFF
>-|TRBJ2-3|TRBV5-4
CASSLEFLTQYF
>-|TRBJ2-5|TRBV4-3
CASSQGSQGGEVQYF